The 32 T cell receptor beta chains given below trace back to one sample, sequenced in a study of tumor-infiltrating lymphocytes in primary liver carcinoma. From approximately 490 ng total RNA, TCR beta cDNA was generated with a primer in the constant region. Three nested multiplex PCR rounds, a slightly modified ARM-PCR, produced the libraries for TCR beta. With TRBV1-TRBV30 forward primers and a C-beta reverse primer, the first two PCR rounds were run for nine to eleven cycles each. TCRdb re-analysed the multiplex PCR reads in MiXCR, keeping a single row per CDR3 protein. The data show 90,000 to 150,000 distinct CDR3 sequences, 55% to 75% seen once. Joint extraction of RNA and DNA used roughly 19-31 mg of bulk tissue that was unsorted. Sequenced sample: liver tumor tissue from sampling region 1. Subset of the sample: tumor region T1, superior pole. These receptors came from a woman aged 60-75 years with primary liver carcinoma and hepatitis B virus infection.

Comments on this clonotype: A much larger clonotype is one base distant, so this may be a read error. The chain joins TRBV6-5 to TRBJ2-7; 7 nucleotides line up with TRBD1. Germline V gives CDR1 MNHEY, CDR2 SVGAGI. The CDR3 is made up of 15 amino acids. The chain's CDR3 is CASSQGGANGYDQYF. In DNA, the CDR3 is TGTGCCAGCAGTCAAGGGGGCGCGAATGGGTACGATCAGTACTTC.

This clonotype was seen more than once but under ten times. A much larger clone sits a single nucleotide away, making a read error possible. The chain joins TRBV14 to TRBJ1-2, with D possibly being TRBD1 (6 bases). The CDR3 sequence is 14 residues long. The germline V and J ends were trimmed by 4 bases and 9 bases, with 18 bases remaining between them. The V gene's germline CDR1 is SGHDN and CDR2 FVKESK. The CDR3 here is CASSRLGGAGSYTF. The CDR3 nucleotides read TGTGCCAGCAGCCGACTAGGGGGAGCTGGGAGCTACACCTTC.

Comment on this clonotype: It may be a read error: a sequence one base away is much more abundant. V is TRBV10-3 and J is TRBJ2-5, with 8 positions matching TRBD1. Germline V lookup: CDR1 ENHRY, CDR2 SYGVKD. The CDR3 is made up of 14 amino acids. CDR3 region: CAISAGQVQVTQYF. The CDR3 DNA reads TGTGCCATCAGTGCGGGACAGGTCCAAGTGACCCAGTACTTC.

Details on this clonotype: This may stem from a read error, because a much larger clone lies one nucleotide away. V is TRBV12-3 or TRBV12-4 and J is TRBJ2-7; 10 bases are shared with TRBD1. The CDR3 loop spans 14 amino acids. The CDR3 DNA follows: TGTGCCAACAGTGGGGACAGGGGTTCCTACGAGCAGTACTTC. Translating it yields CANSGDRGSYEQYF.

V is TRBV4-1 and J is TRBJ2-7; a weak D match, TRBD2 (5 bases). Trimming took 11 bases from V and 0 from J, leaving 17 bases between them. Per the germline V gene, CDR1 is MGHRA and CDR2 is YSYEKL. The CDR3 is 14 residues long. The CDR3 loop is CAGSQAESSYEQYF. The CDR3 bases are TGCGCCGGTAGCCAAGCGGAGAGCTCCTACGAGCAGTACTTC.

This clonotype was detected ten times or more. The chain recombines TRBV28 with TRBJ2-2; TRBD2 aligns across 12 bases. This CDR3 contains 17 residues. Germline CDR1 MDHEN, CDR2 SYDVKM. J gave up 5 bases and V 3 bases, and 7 bases lay outside the gene matches. CDR3 DNA sequence: TGTGCCAGCAGTTTTCCTAGCGGGAGGGCTCGGACCGGGGAGCTGTTTTTT. Residues: CASSFPSGRARTGELFF.

Worth noting for this clonotype: Compared with germline, one end of the junction differs, possibly owing to a read error. This chain links TRBV11-1 with TRBJ1-5, with D perhaps matching TRBD1 (5 bases). The length of the CDR3 is 16 residues. Germline V gives CDR1 SGHAT, CDR2 FQDESV (reference sequence). CDR3 DNA sequence: TGTGCCATCAGCCTATCACATAGGGCGTGGGGCCAGCCCCAGCATTTT. Its protein is CAISLSHRAWGQPQHF.

In this sample, this clonotype is medium-sized. The gene calls are TRBV7-8 and TRBJ2-7, with TRBD2 matching over 11 bases. Trimming cost V 4 bases and J 3 bases; bases outside gene matches: 8. The CDR3 extends over 16 amino acids. CDR1 is SGHVS, CDR2 FQNEAQ, per germline. The CDR3 is CASSSSGLAVYYEQYF. CDR3 in DNA: TGTGCCAGCAGCTCATCGGGACTAGCGGTTTACTACGAGCAGTACTTC.

In this sample, this clonotype turned up once. This CDR3 fails to terminate in the conserved phenylalanine or tryptophan, so it likely reflects a read error. The genes are TRBV11-1 and TRBJ2-7; D assignment may be TRBD1 or TRBD2 (5 bases each). This CDR3 is built from 14 residues. Germline V lookup: CDR1 SGHAT, CDR2 FQDESV (reference sequence). CDR3 in DNA: TGTGCCAACAGCCTTTGGGGGACCTCCTGCGAGCAGTACCTC. This sequence encodes CANSLWGTSCEQYL.

Worth noting for this clonotype: An end of the junction does not agree with germline; a read error may underlie this. The chain is built from TRBV29-1 and TRBJ2-1; D not resolved. Germline values: CDR1 SQVTM, CDR2 ANQGSEA. The CDR3 spans 15 residues. CDR3 sequence: CSYSAVGHSYNEQFF. DNA of the CDR3: TGCAGCTACTCGGCAGTCGGGCACTCCTACAATGAACAGTTCTTC.

As for this clonotype: This may stem from a read error, because a much larger clone lies one nucleotide away. The chain combines TRBV29-1 with TRBJ2-3; D gene unclear. Germline CDR1 is SQVTM and CDR2 is ANQGSEA. The CDR3 contains 14 residues. V lost 3 bases and J 3 bases, leaving 13 bases between the germline ends. In DNA, the CDR3 is TGCAGCGTTGACTCTTCACTGGTTACAGATACGCAGTATTTT. Translated: CSVDSSLVTDTQYF.

The chain employs TRBV12-3 or TRBV12-4 and TRBJ2-1, with D perhaps TRBD2 (6 bases). Between the trimmed V and J ends, which lost 3 bases and 3 bases, there was a span of 15 bases. This CDR3 is built from 16 residues. The CDR3 coding sequence is TGTGCCAGCAGTTTCGTGGCGGGGCCCTTCTACAATGAGCAGTTCTTC. Amino acid sequence: CASSFVAGPFYNEQFF.

Details on this clonotype: This may stem from a read error, because a much larger clone lies one nucleotide away. The chain is built from TRBV20-1 and TRBJ2-5; no reliable D call. This CDR3 is 14 amino acids long. Germline CDR1 DFQATT, CDR2 SNEGSKA (reference sequence). Trimming cost V 3 bases and J 2 bases, with 13 bases left between them. CDR3 residues: CSARPNGYQETQYF. The CDR3 nucleotides read TGCAGTGCTAGGCCTAACGGCTATCAAGAGACCCAGTACTTC.

In its sample, this clonotype was seen many times. The rearrangement joins TRBV7-8 to TRBJ2-3; D is possibly TRBD2 (6 bases). Germline values: CDR1 SGHVS, CDR2 FQNEAQ. Trimming took off 1 base at V and 8 bases at J, with 16 bases between the two ends. This CDR3 comprises 15 residues. CDR3 coding DNA: TGTGCCAGCAGCTTAGGTAGCGGAAAGCACGGTACGCAGTATTTT. Its translation is CASSLGSGKHGTQYF.

V usage is TRBV11-2 and J usage is TRBJ2-5; TRBD2 matches 7 bases. The CDR3 contains 16 residues. The V gene end was trimmed by 2 bases and the J gene end by 12 bases; junction bases not matched to a gene: 18. Looked up from germline, CDR1 is SGHAT and CDR2 is FQNNGV. CDR3 loop: CASSLFGRREPEAKYF. CDR3 DNA sequence: TGTGCCAGCAGCTTATTTGGGAGGCGGGAGCCGGAGGCCAAGTACTTC.

With regard to this clonotype: One junction end disagrees with the germline gene, perhaps due to a read error. The gene calls are TRBV13 and TRBJ1-1; TRBD1 matches at 8 bases. Per germline, CDR1 PRHDT and CDR2 FYEKMQ (reference sequence). The CDR3 has 14 residues. CDR3 DNA sequence: TGTGCCAGCAGCTTCCGACAGGGGAGTACCGAAGCTATCTTC. It yields the protein CASSFRQGSTEAIF. Supplemented by reference TRBV13 and TRBJ1-1, the full variable domain reads AAGVIQSPRHLIKEKRETATLKCYPIPRHDTVYWYQQGPGQDPQFLISFYEKMQSDKGSIPDRFSAQQFSDYHSELNMSSLELGDSALYFCASSFRQGSTEAIFGQGTRLTVV.

In the case of this clonotype: One junction end disagrees with the germline gene, perhaps due to a read error. This chain uses TRBV11-2 with TRBJ2-2, with D possibly TRBD2 on 5 matching bases. This CDR3 comprises 15 residues. Germline V gene lookup returns CDR1 SGHAT and CDR2 FQNNGV. The CDR3 loop is CASSLTRANTVELFF. In DNA form, the CDR3 reads TGTGCCAGCAGCCTTACTAGAGCGAATACCGTGGAGCTGTTTTTT. The full variable domain, in which reference TRBV11-2 and TRBJ2-2 provide the parts outside the CDR3, is EAGVAQSPRYKIIEKRQSVAFWCNPISGHATLYWYQQILGQGPKLLIQFQNNGVVDDSQLPKDRFSAERLKGVDSTLKIQPAKLEDSAVYLCASSLTRANTVELFFGEGSRLTVL.

In regard to this clonotype: Lacking the conserved final phenylalanine or tryptophan, this CDR3 likely reflects a read error. The chain is built from TRBV10-3 and TRBJ1-1; 7 bases match TRBD1. The CDR3 length is 14 residues. J lost 4 bases, V lost 6 bases, and 8 bases had no gene match. From germline, CDR1 is ENHRY and CDR2 SYGVKD. This CDR3 reads CAIRADRLSTEAFS. The CDR3 bases are TGTGCCATCAGGGCGGACAGGTTGAGCACTGAAGCTTTCTCT.

This clonotype was seen ten or more times. The chain recombines TRBV9 with TRBJ2-3, with D possibly called TRBD1 or TRBD2 (5 bases each). Germline CDR1 reads SGDLS; CDR2 reads YYNGEE. The CDR3 has 14 amino acids. The V and J ends lost 3 bases and 2 bases respectively, with 10 bases between them. CDR3 amino acids: CASSGGAPTDTQYF. CDR3 nucleotides: TGTGCCAGCAGCGGAGGGGCGCCCACAGATACGCAGTATTTT.

On this clonotype itself: Its ends do not fully match the called genes, so a read error is possible. The gene calls are TRBV11-2 and TRBJ2-5; TRBD2 aligns across 11 bases. Germline assignment: CDR1 SGHAT and CDR2 FQNNGV. This CDR3 has 14 amino acids. CDR3 sequence: CASSLPLAGETQYF. Written as DNA, the CDR3 is TGTGCCAGCAGCTTACCACTAGCGGGAGAGACCCAGTATTTC.

Details on this clonotype: Since a much larger clone is just one base distant, this may be a read error. This chain connects TRBV6-5 to TRBJ1-1; D is uncertain. V was trimmed by 7 bases and J by 11 bases, leaving 17 bases between them. Germline CDR1 reads MNHEY; CDR2 reads SVGAGI. The CDR3 loop spans 12 amino acids. The CDR3 DNA reads as TGTGCCAGCACTAACACGATGAACGACGCTTTCTTT. It translates to CASTNTMNDAFF.

This clonotype was recorded at least ten times. J is TRBJ2-1 and V is TRBV4-1; D is unclear. CDR3 length: 12 amino acids. Germline V CDR1 and CDR2: MGHRA, YSYEKL. V was clipped by 0 bases and J by 7 bases, with 4 bases between them. The CDR3 DNA is TGCGCCAGCAGCCAAGACGGAAATGAGCAGTTCTTC. It yields the protein CASSQDGNEQFF.

The chain links TRBV28 to TRBJ2-3; D gene uncertain. V was clipped by 6 bases and J by 3 bases, with 7 bases between them. The germline CDR1 and CDR2 sequences are MDHEN and SYDVKM. The CDR3 is made up of 12 amino acids. In DNA form, the CDR3 reads TGTGCCAGCAGGACCGGGACAGATACGCAGTATTTT. It specifies CASRTGTDTQYF.

On this clonotype itself: A much larger clone differs from this one at a single base, so this may be a read error. This rearrangement joins TRBV12-3 or TRBV12-4 to TRBJ1-5, with D tentatively TRBD1 (5 bases). Trimming shortened V by 6 bases and J by 2 bases, and 17 bases separated the two germline ends. The CDR3 is 16 residues long. The CDR3 is CASRPSGGSGNQPQHF. CDR3 nucleotide sequence: TGTGCCAGCAGGCCATCCGGGGGGTCGGGCAATCAGCCCCAGCATTTT.

The chain is built from TRBV29-1 and TRBJ1-1; the D gene is possibly TRBD1 (5 bases). CDR1 is SQVTM, CDR2 ANQGSEA, per germline. V was shortened by 5 bases and J by 4 bases, with 17 bases between the two germline ends. The CDR3 extends over 14 amino acids. Written as DNA, the CDR3 is TGCAGCGTTACCCTCAGGGCCGCGGGCACTGAAGCTTTCTTT. Translating gives CSVTLRAAGTEAFF. The variable domain in full, completed from reference TRBV29-1 and TRBJ1-1, reads SAVISQKPSRDICQRGTSLTIQCQVDSQVTMMFWYRQQPGQSLTLIATANQGSEATYESGFVIDKFPISRPNLTFSTLTVSNMSPEDSSIYLCSVTLRAAGTEAFFGQGTRLTVV.

With respect to this clonotype: Given the absence of the conserved phenylalanine or tryptophan at the CDR3 end, a read error is likely. The V call is TRBV5-1, the J call TRBJ2-3, with no clear D. V was trimmed by 0 bases and J by 5 bases, leaving 7 bases between them. CDR3 length equals 13 residues. Germline-derived CDR1 and CDR2 are SGHRS and YFSETQ. This CDR3 reads CASSLVQIDTQYY. The CDR3 nucleotides are TGCGCCAGCAGCTTGGTCCAGATAGATACGCAGTATTAT.

Details on this clonotype: An end of the junction differs from the germline gene, which may be a read error. The chain employs TRBV29-1 and TRBJ2-7, with 8 bases aligning to TRBD2. The CDR3 has 16 amino acids. Germline-derived CDR1 and CDR2 are SQVTM and ANQGSEA. CDR3 in DNA: TGTAGCGTGAACCAGGGACTAGTGGGAGTGTTATACGAGCAGTATTTC. This codes for CSVNQGLVGVLYEQYF.

The chain has TRBV11-2 and TRBJ2-1, with 7 nucleotides matching TRBD1. The CDR3 covers 12 residues. After removal of 7 bases from V and 10 bases from J, the junction contained 7 bases not matched to a gene. CDR1 is SGHAT and CDR2 is FQNNGV in the germline V gene. CDR3 in DNA: TGTGCCAGCATCCTGGGACAGAAAGAGCAGTTCTTC. It yields the protein CASILGQKEQFF.

For this clonotype: No conserved phenylalanine or tryptophan is present at the end of the CDR3, so a read error is the likely explanation. The rearrangement uses TRBV7-9 and TRBJ2-7, with 9 positions matching TRBD1. This CDR3 has 13 amino acids. The V and J ends lost 6 bases and 6 bases, in that order; junction bases with no gene match: 6. In germline, CDR1 is SEHNR, CDR2 FQNEAQ (reference sequence). In nucleotides, the CDR3 is TGTGCCAGCAGTTGGGACAGGGTACGCGAGCAGTACTCC. It encodes CASSWDRVREQYS.

This clonotype is medium-sized (0.01 to 0.1%) by share. The rearrangement uses TRBV11-2 and TRBJ2-5; D remains ambiguous. This CDR3 has 13 amino acids. CDR1 and CDR2 (germline): SGHAT, FQNNGV. The ends were cut back, 4 bases at V and 0 bases at J, with 6 bases in the middle. Here the CDR3 reads CASSSQYQETQYF. CDR3 bases: TGTGCCAGCAGCTCACAGTACCAAGAGACCCAGTACTTC.

On this clonotype itself: Since the CDR3 does not end with the conserved phenylalanine or tryptophan, this likely comes from a read error. The V call is TRBV6-6, the J call TRBJ2-7; 7 bases are shared with TRBD2. The CDR3 is 14 residues long. The germline CDR1 and CDR2 sequences are MNHNY and SVGAGI (reference sequence). V shed 6 bases, J shed 0 bases, and the junction held 5 bases outside the gene matches. The CDR3 sequence: CASSWTSSSYEQYY. Here the CDR3 DNA reads TGTGCCAGCAGCTGGACTAGTAGCTCCTACGAGCAGTACTAC.

This clonotype showed up just a few times. A much larger clone differs by one base, so this may be a read error. This likely comes from a read error, as the CDR3 has no conserved phenylalanine or tryptophan at its end. The chain links TRBV6-6 to TRBJ2-7; 13 nucleotides line up with TRBD2. Germline assignment: CDR1 MNHNY and CDR2 SVGAGI (reference sequence). The CDR3 covers 16 residues. J lost 2 bases, V lost 2 bases, and 3 bases had no gene match. The chain's CDR3 is CASSYILAGGPYEQYL. For the CDR3, the DNA is TGTGCCAGCAGTTACATACTAGCGGGAGGGCCCTACGAGCAGTACTTA.